These 19 T cell receptor beta chains were all obtained from the same sample, sequenced in a study of OX40 agonist ivuxolimab in advanced cancers. Sequenced by immunoSEQ multiplex PCR; TCRdb stores in-frame clones only, minus some. This sample has around 61,000 clones, with about 90% found just once. Material: CD4+ or CD8+ T cells sorted from blood, obtained in a trial of the OX40 agonist ivuxolimab. These receptors were taken from an adult with an advanced solid tumor such as melanoma, head and neck, liver or kidney cancer.

The V gene is TRBV7-8, the J gene TRBJ2-1; the D gene is possibly TRBD2 (6 bases). Trimming took off 1 base at V and 4 bases at J, with 14 bases between the two ends. Germline V lookup: CDR1 SGHVS, CDR2 FQNEAQ. The CDR3 is 16 residues long. CDR3: CASSLVGRRGYNEQFF. The CDR3 bases are TGTGCCAGCAGCTTAGTGGGGCGGAGGGGATACAATGAGCAGTTCTTC.

This sequence joins TRBV5-1 and TRBJ2-1; 7 bases are shared with TRBD2. Trimming removed 8 bases from V and 7 bases from J; junction bases left unmatched: 21. The CDR3 extends over 17 amino acids. Germline CDR1 is SGHRS and CDR2 is YFSETQ. CDR3: CASDFGGREGDRNEQFF. DNA for the CDR3: TGCGCCAGTGATTTTGGCGGGAGAGAAGGGGATAGGAATGAGCAGTTCTTC.

CDR3 residues: CASSLGTVWGYTF. DNA of the CDR3: TGTGCCAGCAGCTTAGGGACGGTCTGGGGCTACACCTTC. The rearrangement joins TRBV11-2 to TRBJ1-2, with D hard to call. Germline loops: CDR1 SGHAT, CDR2 FQNNGV. The CDR3 has 13 residues. Trimming took 1 base from V and 8 from J, leaving 11 bases between them.

The chain couples TRBV7-9 to TRBJ2-1; 9 bases match TRBD2. The CDR3 contains 17 residues. Trimming removed 1 base from V and 4 bases from J; junction bases left unmatched: 8. Germline CDR1 and CDR2: SEHNR and FQNEAQ (reference sequence). CDR3 residues: CASSLDSGSVFYNEQFF. The CDR3 coding sequence is TGTGCCAGCAGCTTAGATAGCGGGAGTGTGTTTTACAATGAGCAGTTCTTC.

This clone was detected only once. V gene TRBV10-3 combines with J gene TRBJ1-5; D call uncertain. CDR3 length: 15 amino acids. Per the germline V gene, CDR1 is ENHRY and CDR2 is SYGVKD. V was cut by 3 bases and J by 4 bases, with 13 bases left in between. The CDR3 reads CAISESDIVNQPQHF. The CDR3 DNA is TGTGCCATCAGTGAATCAGATATTGTAAATCAGCCCCAGCATTTT.

This clone was observed a few times. This chain links TRBV27 with TRBJ2-5, with no clear D. CDR3 length: 13 residues. The germline V and J ends were trimmed by 1 base and 4 bases, with 7 bases remaining between them. Per germline, CDR1 MNHEY and CDR2 SMNVEV (reference sequence). The chain's CDR3 is CASSLYLRETQYF. In nucleotides, the CDR3 is TGTGCCAGCAGTTTATACCTTCGAGAGACCCAGTACTTC.

V and J are TRBV11-1 and TRBJ1-5; 9 bases agree with TRBD1. The J segment lost 4 bases and the V segment lost 5 bases, leaving 6 bases of the junction unmatched. The CDR3 consists of 15 residues. Germline lookup yields CDR1 SGHAT and CDR2 FQDESV (reference sequence). The CDR3 DNA follows: TGTGCCAGCAGCCCCGGGACAGGGCCGAATCAGCCCCAGCATTTT. Amino acid sequence: CASSPGTGPNQPQHF.

The gene calls are TRBV4-3 and TRBJ2-1; D possibly corresponds to TRBD2 (6 bases). The CDR3 length is 17 residues. The germline V and J ends were trimmed by 0 bases and 0 bases, with 12 bases remaining between them. Germline CDR1 LGHNA, CDR2 YSLEER. CDR3 nucleotides: TGCGCCAGCAGCCAAGATGGGGAGGATTCCTCCTACAATGAGCAGTTCTTC. Translation gives CASSQDGEDSSYNEQFF.

The gene calls are TRBV7-9 and TRBJ2-3; no firm D call. Between the trimmed V and J ends, which lost 1 base and 3 bases, there was a span of 5 bases. CDR1 and CDR2 (germline): SEHNR, FQNEAQ (reference sequence). The CDR3 is 13 residues long. The CDR3 loop is CASSLERTDTQYF. Written as DNA, the CDR3 is TGTGCCAGCAGCTTAGAGAGGACAGATACGCAGTATTTT.

This chain connects TRBV28 to TRBJ1-2, with a weak D call TRBD1 (5 bases). Trimming removed 6 bases at V and 4 bases at J, with 15 bases between. From germline, CDR1 is MDHEN and CDR2 SYDVKM. The CDR3 totals 14 residues. The DNA of the CDR3 is TGTGCCAGCAGCCTGTTCGGGACGGCCTATGGCTACACCTTC. It translates to CASSLFGTAYGYTF.

This chain joins TRBV28 and TRBJ2-7; possible D gene TRBD2, 6 bases. CDR3 size: 12 residues. V dropped 8 bases and J dropped 3 bases, with 11 bases sitting between them. In germline, CDR1 is MDHEN, CDR2 SYDVKM. CDR3 sequence reads: CASFKRVYEQYF. CDR3 in DNA: TGTGCCAGCTTTAAGCGGGTCTACGAGCAGTACTTC. The full variable domain, completed using reference TRBV28 and TRBJ2-7, is DVKVTQSSRYLVKRTGEKVFLECVQDMDHENMFWYRQDPGLGLRLIYFSYDVKMKEKGDIPEGYSVSREKKERFSLILESASTNQTSMYLCASFKRVYEQYFGPGTRLTVT.

The genes are TRBV10-3 and TRBJ1-4; no definite D call. Germline-derived CDR1 and CDR2 are ENHRY and SYGVKD. V shed 2 bases and J shed 5 bases, with 6 bases lying between them. The CDR3 has 13 amino acids. In DNA form, the CDR3 reads TGTGCCATCAGTGAGCAGGCAAATGAAAAACTGTTTTTT. It is translated as CAISEQANEKLFF.

This rearrangement joins TRBV25-1 to TRBJ1-1; a possible D gene is TRBD1 (5 bases). The V gene lost 9 bases and the J gene lost 6 bases, with 14 bases spanning the gap. This CDR3 spans 12 amino acids. CDR1 MGHDK and CDR2 SYGVNS come from the germline V gene. The CDR3 sequence: CASSQGDPEAFF. In DNA form, the CDR3 reads TGTGCCAGTTCCCAGGGAGACCCTGAAGCTTTCTTT. Together with reference TRBV25-1 and TRBJ1-1, the CDR3 gives the full variable domain: EADIYQTPRYLVIGTGKKITLECSQTMGHDKMYWYQQDPGMELHLIHYSYGVNSTEKGDLSSESTVSRIRTEHFPLTLESARPSHTSQYLCASSQGDPEAFFGQGTRLTVV.

The chain joins TRBV30 to TRBJ2-7; D may be TRBD2 (5 bases). The germline CDR1 and CDR2 sequences are GTSNPN and SVGIG (reference sequence). The V gene lost 1 base and the J gene lost 0 bases, with 10 bases spanning the gap. This CDR3 has 14 amino acids. This chain's CDR3 is CAWSDPGLSYEQYF. CDR3 nucleotides: TGTGCCTGGAGTGACCCAGGACTCTCCTACGAGCAGTACTTC.

The chain recombines TRBV28 with TRBJ1-3; D gene ambiguous. The germline gives CDR1 MDHEN, CDR2 SYDVKM. The V and J ends lost 6 bases and 0 bases respectively, with 15 bases between them. This CDR3 is 16 amino acids long. The CDR3 bases are TGTGCCAGCAGGTCATACTCCCGGGGCTCTGGAAACACCATATATTTT. Protein sequence: CASRSYSRGSGNTIYF.

The CDR3 sequence: CASSVGDSTYTEAFF. As DNA, the CDR3 is TGTGCCAGCAGCGTAGGGGACAGCACCTACACTGAAGCTTTCTTT. The chain combines TRBV9 with TRBJ1-1, with TRBD1 identical over 7 bases. CDR1 is SGDLS, CDR2 YYNGEE, per germline. The CDR3 sequence is 15 residues long. V dropped 0 bases and J dropped 3; count of bases not matched to a gene: 5.

The CDR3 bases are TGCGCCAGCAGCCTTCGACAGGGTTTGAACACTGAAGCTTTCTTT. This encodes CASSLRQGLNTEAFF. The chain couples TRBV4-3 to TRBJ1-1; 7 bases agree with TRBD1. With V trimmed by 4 bases and J by 0 bases, 5 bases remained unmatched. Germline assignment: CDR1 LGHNA and CDR2 YSLEER. The CDR3 consists of 15 residues.

This chain links TRBV18 with TRBJ1-1; 7 bases are shared with TRBD1. The CDR3 is 16 residues long. CDR1 is KGHSH and CDR2 is LQKENI in the germline V gene. J was trimmed by 5 bases and V by 3 bases; bases with no gene match: 12. The CDR3: CASSPNRGSQGTEAFF. In DNA form, the CDR3 reads TGTGCCAGCTCACCTAACAGGGGCAGCCAGGGAACTGAAGCTTTCTTT.

This rearrangement joins TRBV6-5 to TRBJ1-4; TRBD1 might be the D (5 bases). There are 14 residues in the CDR3. Trimming took off 2 bases at V and 8 bases at J, with 12 bases between the two ends. Germline V gene data show CDR1 as MNHEY and CDR2 as SVGAGI. The CDR3 DNA reads TGTGCCAGCAGTTACATGGGGGTAGGGGAAAAACTGTTTTTT. Its translation: CASSYMGVGEKLFF.